This is a list of T cell receptor beta chains from one sample in a study of T cell responses to AZD1222 COVID-19 vaccine. Clones were read by immunoSEQ multiplex PCR, and TCRdb kept only the in-frame ones, dropping some. There are about 200,000 clones in the sample; 90% to 95% occur only once, and 1% lies in the top ten. The specimen was peripheral blood, collected 28 days after the second AZD1222 dose. The source of these receptors is an adult who received the AZD1222 COVID-19 vaccine. The CDR3 runs from the conserved cysteine through the conserved F or W. Each record gives: D gene, J gene, V gene, CDR3 length, clone size, CDR3 DNA, CDR3 protein. The D gene is left open where the match is weak. The listing skips clone size in some rows; elsewhere it reads once, few, many or a size class.

d_call: .; j_call: TRBJ2-7; v_call: TRBV19; cdr3_length: 13; clone_size: .; cdr3_nt: TGTGCCAGTAGTATCGCACAGGTTGGCGAGCAGTACTTC; cdr3_aa: CASSIAQVGEQYF
d_call: .; j_call: TRBJ2-3; v_call: TRBV3-1/TRBV3-2; cdr3_length: 15; clone_size: .; cdr3_nt: TGTGCCAGCAATCCGGGTCAGGGGTTGACAGATACGCAGTATTTT; cdr3_aa: CASNPGQGLTDTQYF
d_call: .; j_call: TRBJ1-6; v_call: TRBV10-3; cdr3_length: 15; clone_size: .; cdr3_nt: TGTGCCATCAGTGATTTCTCCTCCTATAATTCACCCCTCCACTTT; cdr3_aa: CAISDFSSYNSPLHF
d_call: .; j_call: TRBJ1-6; v_call: TRBV7-2; cdr3_length: 14; clone_size: .; cdr3_nt: TGTGCCAGCAGCTACGGGCACGGCAATTCACCCCTCCACTTT; cdr3_aa: CASSYGHGNSPLHF
d_call: .; j_call: TRBJ1-2; v_call: TRBV28; cdr3_length: 16; clone_size: .; cdr3_nt: TGTGCCAGCAGAATCGCCCCCCCGGTAGCTAACTATGGCTACACCTTC; cdr3_aa: CASRIAPPVANYGYTF
d_call: TRBD1; j_call: TRBJ2-3; v_call: TRBV28; cdr3_length: 16; clone_size: .; cdr3_nt: TGTGCCAGCAGTCCGGGGGGACAGGGAAAGACAGATACGCAGTATTTT; cdr3_aa: CASSPGGQGKTDTQYF
d_call: .; j_call: TRBJ2-7; v_call: TRBV10-3; cdr3_length: 16; clone_size: .; cdr3_nt: TGTGCCATCAGTGAGTCGAATCTCCGGGGGGCCCACGAGCAGTACTTC; cdr3_aa: CAISESNLRGAHEQYF
d_call: TRBD2; j_call: TRBJ2-7; v_call: TRBV4-1; cdr3_length: 15; clone_size: .; cdr3_nt: TGCGCCAGCAGCCAAGTCAGCGGGGGGGCTGACGAGCAGTACTTC; cdr3_aa: CASSQVSGGADEQYF
d_call: .; j_call: TRBJ2-3; v_call: TRBV6-5; cdr3_length: 14; clone_size: .; cdr3_nt: TGTGCCAGCCGGGGGGCAAGAACCACAGATACGCAGTATTTT; cdr3_aa: CASRGARTTDTQYF
d_call: .; j_call: TRBJ1-1; v_call: TRBV6-5; cdr3_length: 14; clone_size: once; cdr3_nt: TGTGCCAGCAGTTCAAGGCAGGTTAACACTGAAGCTTTCTTT; cdr3_aa: CASSSRQVNTEAFF
d_call: TRBD1; j_call: TRBJ2-7; v_call: TRBV7-8; cdr3_length: 13; clone_size: once; cdr3_nt: TGTGCCAGCAACCACGGGACAGGGTACGAGCAGTACTTC; cdr3_aa: CASNHGTGYEQYF
d_call: .; j_call: TRBJ2-7; v_call: TRBV19; cdr3_length: 13; clone_size: few; cdr3_nt: TGTGCCAGTAGTATAACTCATCCCTACGAGCAGTACTTC; cdr3_aa: CASSITHPYEQYF
d_call: .; j_call: TRBJ2-7; v_call: TRBV11-2; cdr3_length: 16; clone_size: .; cdr3_nt: TGTGCCAGCAGCTTATGGCCCAAGGGACGGTCCTACGAGCAGTACTTC; cdr3_aa: CASSLWPKGRSYEQYF
d_call: TRBD2; j_call: TRBJ2-1; v_call: TRBV5-8; cdr3_length: 14; clone_size: .; cdr3_nt: TGTGCCAGCAGCGCCGGGACTAGTGTCAATGAGCAGTTCTTC; cdr3_aa: CASSAGTSVNEQFF
d_call: .; j_call: TRBJ1-5; v_call: TRBV12-3/TRBV12-4; cdr3_length: 13; clone_size: .; cdr3_nt: TGTGCCAGCAGTTTCTTCGGCGATCAGCCCCAGCATTTT; cdr3_aa: CASSFFGDQPQHF
d_call: .; j_call: TRBJ1-5; v_call: TRBV18; cdr3_length: 15; clone_size: .; cdr3_nt: TGTGCCAGCTCACCCCCGCCCGGTGGCAATCAGCCCCAGCATTTT; cdr3_aa: CASSPPPGGNQPQHF
d_call: .; j_call: TRBJ1-2; v_call: TRBV28; cdr3_length: 14; clone_size: .; cdr3_nt: TGTGCCAGCAGTGCCCCGACAGTGGACTATGGCTACACCTTC; cdr3_aa: CASSAPTVDYGYTF
d_call: .; j_call: TRBJ1-2; v_call: TRBV12-3/TRBV12-4; cdr3_length: 12; clone_size: once; cdr3_nt: TGTGCCAGCAGTTTGGGGCACTCTGGCTACACCTTC; cdr3_aa: CASSLGHSGYTF
d_call: .; j_call: TRBJ1-1; v_call: TRBV7-9; cdr3_length: 11; clone_size: .; cdr3_nt: TGTGCCAGCAGCTTACAAATCGGAGCTTTCTTT; cdr3_aa: CASSLQIGAFF
d_call: TRBD2; j_call: TRBJ2-1; v_call: TRBV9; cdr3_length: 13; clone_size: .; cdr3_nt: TGTGCCAGCAGCCCGGGACTAGGCAATGAGCAGTTCTTC; cdr3_aa: CASSPGLGNEQFF
d_call: TRBD1; j_call: TRBJ1-5; v_call: TRBV2; cdr3_length: 18; clone_size: .; cdr3_nt: TGTGCCAGCAGTTACAGGGGTCGTCTGGATTATAGCAATCAGCCCCAGCATTTT; cdr3_aa: CASSYRGRLDYSNQPQHF
d_call: TRBD2; j_call: TRBJ2-2; v_call: TRBV3-1/TRBV3-2; cdr3_length: 16; clone_size: .; cdr3_nt: TGTGCCAGCAGCCAAGCGCTAGCGGGGGGGCCCGGGGAGCTGTTTTTT; cdr3_aa: CASSQALAGGPGELFF
d_call: .; j_call: TRBJ1-2; v_call: TRBV11-2; cdr3_length: 16; clone_size: .; cdr3_nt: TGTGCCAGCAGCTTAGAGCTCCGGTTTGGTAACTATGGCTACACCTTC; cdr3_aa: CASSLELRFGNYGYTF
d_call: TRBD1; j_call: TRBJ1-5; v_call: TRBV28; cdr3_length: 12; clone_size: .; cdr3_nt: TGTGCCAGCAGACAGGGGGCCGAACCCCAGCATTTT; cdr3_aa: CASRQGAEPQHF
d_call: .; j_call: TRBJ1-4; v_call: TRBV3-1/TRBV3-2; cdr3_length: 14; clone_size: .; cdr3_nt: TGTGCCAGCAGCCCCCAGGCTTCTAATGAAAAACTGTTTTTT; cdr3_aa: CASSPQASNEKLFF
d_call: .; j_call: TRBJ2-7; v_call: TRBV28; cdr3_length: 13; clone_size: .; cdr3_nt: TGTGCCAGCAGTCCCGGGTTCGCCTACGAGCAGTACTTC; cdr3_aa: CASSPGFAYEQYF
d_call: TRBD1; j_call: TRBJ1-1; v_call: TRBV6-5; cdr3_length: 15; clone_size: .; cdr3_nt: TGTGCCAGCAGGTACGACAGGGGGCGCGTCACTGAAGCTTTCTTT; cdr3_aa: CASRYDRGRVTEAFF
d_call: .; j_call: TRBJ1-2; v_call: TRBV2; cdr3_length: 13; clone_size: .; cdr3_nt: TGTGCCACGTCCTTATCCTGGGCGGATGGCTACACCTTC; cdr3_aa: CATSLSWADGYTF
d_call: .; j_call: TRBJ1-2; v_call: TRBV10-3; cdr3_length: 13; clone_size: .; cdr3_nt: TGTGCCATCAGTGAAGATGGGAGGGATGGCTACACCTTC; cdr3_aa: CAISEDGRDGYTF
d_call: .; j_call: TRBJ1-6; v_call: TRBV5-1; cdr3_length: 14; clone_size: .; cdr3_nt: TGCGCCAGCAGCCGAGGTGGCGGTGATTCACCCCTCCACTTT; cdr3_aa: CASSRGGGDSPLHF
d_call: .; j_call: TRBJ1-5; v_call: TRBV2; cdr3_length: 15; clone_size: .; cdr3_nt: TGTGCCAGCAGCCTGACTTGGATTGCCAATCAGCCCCAGCATTTT; cdr3_aa: CASSLTWIANQPQHF
d_call: .; j_call: TRBJ2-7; v_call: TRBV2; cdr3_length: 13; clone_size: .; cdr3_nt: TGTGCCAGCAGACCCGGGGACTCCTACGAGCAGTACTTC; cdr3_aa: CASRPGDSYEQYF
d_call: .; j_call: TRBJ1-1; v_call: TRBV2; cdr3_length: 12; clone_size: .; cdr3_nt: TGTGCCAGCAGTGCGTCCGGGGGGGTAGCTTTCTTT; cdr3_aa: CASSASGGVAFF
d_call: .; j_call: TRBJ1-3; v_call: TRBV28; cdr3_length: 14; clone_size: .; cdr3_nt: TGTGCCAGCACCCGTAGTGGCTCTGGAAACACCATATATTTT; cdr3_aa: CASTRSGSGNTIYF
d_call: .; j_call: TRBJ1-2; v_call: TRBV9; cdr3_length: 16; clone_size: .; cdr3_nt: TGTGCCAGCAGCGTAGGTGGGAGCCCTAGACTGGATGGCTACACCTTC; cdr3_aa: CASSVGGSPRLDGYTF
d_call: .; j_call: TRBJ1-2; v_call: TRBV2; cdr3_length: 14; clone_size: .; cdr3_nt: TGTGCCAGCAGTCCACAGGTCACTAACTATGGCTACACCTTC; cdr3_aa: CASSPQVTNYGYTF
d_call: TRBD1; j_call: TRBJ1-1; v_call: TRBV2; cdr3_length: 13; clone_size: once; cdr3_nt: TGTGCCAGAAGTGACAGGGGCCACACTGAAGCTTTCTTT; cdr3_aa: CARSDRGHTEAFF
d_call: TRBD1; j_call: TRBJ1-1; v_call: TRBV11-1; cdr3_length: 16; clone_size: .; cdr3_nt: TGTGCCAGCAGCTTAGCGTCCGGACAGGGCGTCACTGAAGCTTTCTTT; cdr3_aa: CASSLASGQGVTEAFF
d_call: .; j_call: TRBJ1-3; v_call: TRBV6-5; cdr3_length: 15; clone_size: .; cdr3_nt: TGTGCCAGCACCCCGAGAGGGTCAGGTGGAAACACCATATATTTT; cdr3_aa: CASTPRGSGGNTIYF
d_call: .; j_call: TRBJ2-7; v_call: TRBV2; cdr3_length: 12; clone_size: .; cdr3_nt: TGTGCCAGCAGTGAAGCGGGTTACGAGCAGTACTTC; cdr3_aa: CASSEAGYEQYF
d_call: .; j_call: TRBJ1-6; v_call: TRBV20-1; cdr3_length: 14; clone_size: .; cdr3_nt: TGCAGTGCTAGTCCCGGGACGGGCAATTCACCCCTCCACTTT; cdr3_aa: CSASPGTGNSPLHF
d_call: .; j_call: TRBJ2-5; v_call: TRBV19; cdr3_length: 15; clone_size: .; cdr3_nt: TGTGCCAGTAGTATGGATACAAGATGGGGAGAGACCCAGTACTTC; cdr3_aa: CASSMDTRWGETQYF
d_call: .; j_call: TRBJ1-1; v_call: TRBV28; cdr3_length: 13; clone_size: .; cdr3_nt: TGTGCCAGCAGTTGGAGGGGTGACACTGAAGCTTTCTTT; cdr3_aa: CASSWRGDTEAFF
d_call: TRBD2; j_call: TRBJ2-2; v_call: TRBV5-4; cdr3_length: 17; clone_size: .; cdr3_nt: TGTGCCAGCAGCTCTCGGGCTAGCGGGGGAAGTACCGGGGAGCTGTTTTTT; cdr3_aa: CASSSRASGGSTGELFF
d_call: .; j_call: TRBJ1-2; v_call: TRBV9; cdr3_length: 12; clone_size: .; cdr3_nt: TGTGCCAGCAGCGATCTTGCCTATGGCTACACCTTC; cdr3_aa: CASSDLAYGYTF
d_call: .; j_call: TRBJ1-1; v_call: TRBV20-1; cdr3_length: 11; clone_size: .; cdr3_nt: TGCAGTGCAGCGGCAGGTGAGGAAGCTTTCTTT; cdr3_aa: CSAAAGEEAFF
d_call: TRBD1; j_call: TRBJ2-1; v_call: TRBV19; cdr3_length: 15; clone_size: .; cdr3_nt: TGTGCCAGTTTACCGGGACAGTCCCGCTACAATGAGCAGTTCTTC; cdr3_aa: CASLPGQSRYNEQFF
d_call: .; j_call: TRBJ2-2; v_call: TRBV7-2; cdr3_length: 14; clone_size: few; cdr3_nt: TGTGCCAGCAGCTTAGCCGGGCGTACCGGGGAGCTGTTTTTT; cdr3_aa: CASSLAGRTGELFF
d_call: .; j_call: TRBJ1-1; v_call: TRBV4-2; cdr3_length: 15; clone_size: .; cdr3_nt: TGTGCCAGCAGCCAAGACAACCAGGAGGACACTGAAGCTTTCTTT; cdr3_aa: CASSQDNQEDTEAFF
d_call: .; j_call: TRBJ1-5; v_call: TRBV27; cdr3_length: 15; clone_size: .; cdr3_nt: TGTGCCAGCAGTCATTATTGGGGCGGCAATCAGCCCCAGCATTTT; cdr3_aa: CASSHYWGGNQPQHF
d_call: .; j_call: TRBJ1-1; v_call: TRBV7-8; cdr3_length: 14; clone_size: .; cdr3_nt: TGTGCCAGCAGCTTAGCAGGCAGAGGAGTTGAAGCTTTCTTT; cdr3_aa: CASSLAGRGVEAFF
d_call: .; j_call: TRBJ1-5; v_call: TRBV29-1; cdr3_length: 12; clone_size: .; cdr3_nt: TGCAGCGTTGAAACGGGGGGTCAGCCCCAGCATTTT; cdr3_aa: CSVETGGQPQHF
d_call: TRBD1; j_call: TRBJ1-1; v_call: TRBV2; cdr3_length: 15; clone_size: .; cdr3_nt: TGTGCCAGCAGAATCCGGACAGGGGGTAACACTGAAGCTTTCTTT; cdr3_aa: CASRIRTGGNTEAFF
d_call: TRBD1; j_call: TRBJ1-2; v_call: TRBV9; cdr3_length: 16; clone_size: .; cdr3_nt: TGTGCCAGCAGCGCAGTAGCGGGGGAGACAGGGGATGGCTACACCTTC; cdr3_aa: CASSAVAGETGDGYTF
d_call: .; j_call: TRBJ2-1; v_call: TRBV28; cdr3_length: 14; clone_size: .; cdr3_nt: TGTGCCAGCGGCCTGGGACTCCTATCCAATGAGCAGTTCTTC; cdr3_aa: CASGLGLLSNEQFF
d_call: .; j_call: TRBJ1-1; v_call: TRBV9; cdr3_length: 13; clone_size: .; cdr3_nt: TGTGCCAGCAGCGTAGGAGGGCGCGGGTTGGCTTTCTTT; cdr3_aa: CASSVGGRGLAFF
d_call: .; j_call: TRBJ1-2; v_call: TRBV7-2; cdr3_length: 14; clone_size: once; cdr3_nt: TGTGCCAGCAGCTTGGACAGAACTAACTATGGCTACACCTTC; cdr3_aa: CASSLDRTNYGYTF
d_call: TRBD1; j_call: TRBJ2-1; v_call: TRBV4-2; cdr3_length: 17; clone_size: .; cdr3_nt: TGTGCCAGCAGCCGTCGGGACAGGGGGCAGGGTCCCAATGAGCAGTTCTTC; cdr3_aa: CASSRRDRGQGPNEQFF
d_call: .; j_call: TRBJ2-1; v_call: TRBV11-3; cdr3_length: 13; clone_size: .; cdr3_nt: TGTGCCAGCAGCCCTAGGGGGGACAATGAGCAGTTCTTC; cdr3_aa: CASSPRGDNEQFF